This TCR beta chain was retrieved from a study of T cells after yellow fever vaccination. Deletions cut 2 bases from V and 3 bases from J, with 17 bases between. The CDR3 runs to 16 residues. Germline assignment: CDR1 MNHEY and CDR2 SVGEGT. This clonotype has more than one count but fewer than ten. Synthesis of TCR cDNA relied on 5'RACE template switching, which attached a universal primer site and UMIs. TCRdb called the 5' RACE reads again in MiXCR, with one record for every CDR3 protein. Of more than 300,000 distinct CDR3 sequences in the sample, around 11% were seen once. The sample here was CD4+ T cells sorted from PBMCs, taken 45 days after the yellow fever booster vaccination. This rearrangement joins TRBV6-2 or TRBV6-3 to TRBJ2-7, with no clear D. The clonotype originates from a man aged 18 to 29 who received the YFV17D yellow fever vaccine. CDR3 sequence: CASSYRYSTPLYEQYV. In DNA form, the CDR3 reads TGTGCCAGCAGTTACCGCTACAGTACTCCCCTCTACGAGCAGTACGTC.